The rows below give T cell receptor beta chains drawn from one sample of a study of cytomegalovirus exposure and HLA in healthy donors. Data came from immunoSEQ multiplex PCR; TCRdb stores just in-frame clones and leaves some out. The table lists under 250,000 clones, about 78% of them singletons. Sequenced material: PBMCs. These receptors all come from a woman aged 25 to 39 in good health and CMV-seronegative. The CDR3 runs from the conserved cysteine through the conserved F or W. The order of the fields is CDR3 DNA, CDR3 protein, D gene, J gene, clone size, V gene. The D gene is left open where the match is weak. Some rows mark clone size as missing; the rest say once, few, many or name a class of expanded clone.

DNA: TGCGCCAGCAGCCGGACAGGTCCGCTAGGGGATACGCAGTATTTT; CDR3: CASSRTGPLGDTQYF; D: TRBD1; J: TRBJ2-3; size: -; V: TRBV5-1
DNA: TGCAGCGTCCCGCATCCCGAACCTGAGGCCAAAAACATTCAGTACTTC; CDR3: CSVPHPEPEAKNIQYF; D: -; J: TRBJ2-4; size: -; V: TRBV29-1
DNA: TGCGCCAGCAGCCAGGGCAGGAAGGCTGAAGCTTTCTTT; CDR3: CASSQGRKAEAFF; D: -; J: TRBJ1-1; size: once; V: TRBV4-1
DNA: TGCGCCAGCAGCTCAGCTCCCTCCGGGGGCCAAGAGACCCAGTACTTC; CDR3: CASSSAPSGGQETQYF; D: -; J: TRBJ2-5; size: -; V: TRBV5-1
DNA: TGTGCCAGCAGCCCACGTCTCGGGGTCTATCACACAGATACGCAGTATTTT; CDR3: CASSPRLGVYHTDTQYF; D: -; J: TRBJ2-3; size: -; V: TRBV9
DNA: TGTGCCAGCAGCTTAGCGCCCGGGACAGAGAAATATGGCTACACCTTC; CDR3: CASSLAPGTEKYGYTF; D: TRBD1; J: TRBJ1-2; size: -; V: TRBV11-2
DNA: TGTGCCTGGAGTATAACCACCACAGGGGAAGCTTTCTTT; CDR3: CAWSITTTGEAFF; D: -; J: TRBJ1-1; size: -; V: TRBV30
DNA: TGCAGCGCCTCCGATGGAGTTAATCAGCCCCAGCATTTT; CDR3: CSASDGVNQPQHF; D: -; J: TRBJ1-5; size: few; V: TRBV29-1
DNA: TGTGCCAGCAGCAGGAGGGACTACGAGCAGTACTTC; CDR3: CASSRRDYEQYF; D: -; J: TRBJ2-7; size: few; V: TRBV5-4
DNA: TGTGCCAGCAGCTCCATAGGAGCATACAATGAGCAGTTCTTC; CDR3: CASSSIGAYNEQFF; D: -; J: TRBJ2-1; size: -; V: TRBV7-6
DNA: TGTGCCAGCGGGCGGGCCGAGCCTTCCATGAACACTGAAGCTTTCTTT; CDR3: CASGRAEPSMNTEAFF; D: -; J: TRBJ1-1; size: -; V: TRBV2
DNA: TGTGCCAGCAGCTTAGGGGAGAACAATGAGCAGTTCTTC; CDR3: CASSLGENNEQFF; D: -; J: TRBJ2-1; size: few; V: TRBV11-2
DNA: TGTGCCAGCACCCCGTGGGGCGGACGGGAGCAGTTCTTC; CDR3: CASTPWGGREQFF; D: -; J: TRBJ2-1; size: -; V: TRBV9
DNA: TGCGCCAGCAGCTTTGCAGGAATGGGCACCGGGGAGCTGTTTTTT; CDR3: CASSFAGMGTGELFF; D: -; J: TRBJ2-2; size: few; V: TRBV5-1
DNA: TGTGCCAGCAGCTTGAGGGGGATGTATGGCTACACCTTC; CDR3: CASSLRGMYGYTF; D: -; J: TRBJ1-2; size: few; V: TRBV6-6
DNA: TGTGCCAGCAGCGGGACTAGCGGGAAGGGCGACGAGCAGTACTTC; CDR3: CASSGTSGKGDEQYF; D: TRBD2; J: TRBJ2-7; size: -; V: TRBV28
DNA: TGTGCCAGCAGCGTAGCGGGAGGGGGGGTATACGAGCAGTACTTC; CDR3: CASSVAGGGVYEQYF; D: TRBD2; J: TRBJ2-7; size: -; V: TRBV9
DNA: TGTGCCAGCAGCGCGATAAGCTCCTACGAGCAGTACTTC; CDR3: CASSAISSYEQYF; D: -; J: TRBJ2-7; size: -; V: TRBV13
DNA: TGTGCCAGTAGTCGGACTAGCGGGCATTACAATGAGCAGTTCTTC; CDR3: CASSRTSGHYNEQFF; D: TRBD2; J: TRBJ2-1; size: -; V: TRBV19
DNA: TGTGCCAGCTCCCCTCCCTCGACAGGCCAACAGGAAGCTTTCTTT; CDR3: CASSPPSTGQQEAFF; D: -; J: TRBJ1-1; size: once; V: TRBV18
DNA: TGTGCCAGCAGCTTAGGAGCGGGAGCTTACAATGAGCAGTTCTTC; CDR3: CASSLGAGAYNEQFF; D: TRBD2; J: TRBJ2-1; size: -; V: TRBV7-2
DNA: TGCAGCGTTGAAACGGGGGGGGTCAATGAGCAGTTCTTC; CDR3: CSVETGGVNEQFF; D: TRBD2; J: TRBJ2-1; size: -; V: TRBV29-1
DNA: TGTGCCAGCAGTTTACCGCGCGGTAGGGAGCAGTTCTTC; CDR3: CASSLPRGREQFF; D: -; J: TRBJ2-1; size: -; V: TRBV28
DNA: TGCGCCAGCAGACAGGGGTCAGATACGCAGTATTTT; CDR3: CASRQGSDTQYF; D: TRBD1; J: TRBJ2-3; size: -; V: TRBV4-1
DNA: TGTGCCAGTAGTAGCAATTGGGGCAGGACACTAGCCAAAAACATTCAGTACTTC; CDR3: CASSSNWGRTLAKNIQYF; D: -; J: TRBJ2-4; size: -; V: TRBV19
DNA: TGTGCCAGTACAGCAGTTAGCCTCCGACAGGGTGAAAAACTGTTTTTT; CDR3: CASTAVSLRQGEKLFF; D: TRBD1; J: TRBJ1-4; size: few; V: TRBV2
DNA: TGTGCCAGCAGCCCGGAGCGGGACCTTAGCACAGATACGCAGTATTTT; CDR3: CASSPERDLSTDTQYF; D: TRBD2; J: TRBJ2-3; size: once; V: TRBV4-2
DNA: TGTGCCAGCAGCCAGGAACAGGGAACAAGCTACGAGCAGTACTTC; CDR3: CASSQEQGTSYEQYF; D: -; J: TRBJ2-7; size: -; V: TRBV4-2
DNA: TGTGCCAGCAGCCTCTCGGTAGGGGCCACAACTAATGAAAAACTGTTTTTT; CDR3: CASSLSVGATTNEKLFF; D: -; J: TRBJ1-4; size: once; V: TRBV7-6
DNA: TGTGCCTGGAGTCGCTGGCAGAATATGAACACTGAAGCTTTCTTT; CDR3: CAWSRWQNMNTEAFF; D: -; J: TRBJ1-1; size: -; V: TRBV30
DNA: TGTGCCAGCAGCTTCGACAGTTATCCTTCCTACGAGCAGTACTTC; CDR3: CASSFDSYPSYEQYF; D: -; J: TRBJ2-7; size: once; V: TRBV7-9
DNA: TGTGCCAGCAGTCCCCAGACAGGAATCGGCTATGGCTACACCTTC; CDR3: CASSPQTGIGYGYTF; D: -; J: TRBJ1-2; size: once; V: TRBV6-6
DNA: TGTGCCATCACCCCCGAGCGCACGAGCACAGATACGCAGTATTTT; CDR3: CAITPERTSTDTQYF; D: -; J: TRBJ2-3; size: -; V: TRBV10-3
DNA: TGTGCTAGCAGCTTAGGACAGGGGGACGAGCAGTACTTC; CDR3: CASSLGQGDEQYF; D: TRBD1; J: TRBJ2-7; size: once; V: TRBV7-7
DNA: TGCGCCAGCAGCCCCGAGTGGACAGGGAGGTCCTACGAGCAGTACTTC; CDR3: CASSPEWTGRSYEQYF; D: TRBD1; J: TRBJ2-7; size: -; V: TRBV5-1
DNA: TGTGCCAGCAGCCAAGGCACCCCGGGGGGAAATGAGCAGTTCTTC; CDR3: CASSQGTPGGNEQFF; D: TRBD2; J: TRBJ2-1; size: -; V: TRBV4-2
DNA: TGTGCCAGCAGCGTACGGACAGGGGACGAGCAGTACTTC; CDR3: CASSVRTGDEQYF; D: TRBD1; J: TRBJ2-7; size: -; V: TRBV9
DNA: TGTGCCAGCAGTGACTCAAAGGGGATGGCGGGAGGAAGCGGAGAGACCCAGTACTTC; CDR3: CASSDSKGMAGGSGETQYF; D: TRBD2; J: TRBJ2-5; size: -; V: TRBV6-4
DNA: TGTGCCAGCCAATCGGGGGGCCTGGGCCCCTTTGGGGCCAACGTCCTGACTTTC; CDR3: CASQSGGLGPFGANVLTF; D: -; J: TRBJ2-6; size: -; V: TRBV28
DNA: TGTGCCAGTAGTATAGACGGGAGAGGCAACAGGGAGACCCAGTACTTC; CDR3: CASSIDGRGNRETQYF; D: -; J: TRBJ2-5; size: -; V: TRBV19
DNA: TGTGCCAGCAGCGCAATGGGACTAGCGGTGGACGAGCAGTACTTC; CDR3: CASSAMGLAVDEQYF; D: TRBD2; J: TRBJ2-7; size: few; V: TRBV11-2
DNA: TGTGCCAGTAGTGACGGACTCCTCGGTGCAGATACGCAGTATTTT; CDR3: CASSDGLLGADTQYF; D: -; J: TRBJ2-3; size: -; V: TRBV19
DNA: TGCAGCGTTGGATGGGGACTAGCGGGAAATGAGCAGTTCTTC; CDR3: CSVGWGLAGNEQFF; D: TRBD2; J: TRBJ2-1; size: -; V: TRBV29-1
DNA: TGTGCCAGCAGTCGCATACTAGCGGGAGGGCCACACGAGCAGTACTTC; CDR3: CASSRILAGGPHEQYF; D: TRBD2; J: TRBJ2-7; size: -; V: TRBV27
DNA: TGTGCCAGCAGCGGACCAAGGGGAAGGGACTACGAGCAGTACTTC; CDR3: CASSGPRGRDYEQYF; D: -; J: TRBJ2-7; size: -; V: TRBV13
DNA: TGTGCCATCAGTGACCTCAGGGGGCGCGGGGAGCAGTACTTC; CDR3: CAISDLRGRGEQYF; D: TRBD1; J: TRBJ2-7; size: -; V: TRBV10-3
DNA: TGTGCCAGCAGTCCGGACAGGGTTGTCCACGAGCAGTACTTC; CDR3: CASSPDRVVHEQYF; D: TRBD1; J: TRBJ2-7; size: -; V: TRBV28
DNA: TGTGCCAGCAGACTAGCGGACAGCTCCTACAATGAGCAGTTCTTC; CDR3: CASRLADSSYNEQFF; D: TRBD2; J: TRBJ2-1; size: -; V: TRBV4-2
DNA: TGTGCCAGCAGTACCCGGACACCCGATTCGGGCTACGAGCAGTACTTC; CDR3: CASSTRTPDSGYEQYF; D: -; J: TRBJ2-7; size: -; V: TRBV6-6
DNA: TGTGCCAGCAGCCGAGACGCGGAGGGGTCTGGAAACACCATATATTTT; CDR3: CASSRDAEGSGNTIYF; D: -; J: TRBJ1-3; size: few; V: TRBV4-2
DNA: TGTGCCTGGAGCCGACGAGTGGGGGCCGGAATCAATGAGCAGTTCTTC; CDR3: CAWSRRVGAGINEQFF; D: -; J: TRBJ2-1; size: once; V: TRBV30
DNA: TGTGCCAGCAGCCCCGGGACAGGGGGCTTCGGAGGCTACACCTTC; CDR3: CASSPGTGGFGGYTF; D: TRBD1; J: TRBJ1-2; size: -; V: TRBV13
DNA: TGTGCCAGCAGCCAAGAGCTGGGGGGATCTGGGGCCAACGTCCTGACTTTC; CDR3: CASSQELGGSGANVLTF; D: -; J: TRBJ2-6; size: -; V: TRBV4-2
DNA: TGTGCCAGCAGCTACCGGTATGGCTCTGGAAACACCATATATTTT; CDR3: CASSYRYGSGNTIYF; D: -; J: TRBJ1-3; size: -; V: TRBV7-2
DNA: TGTGCCAGCAGTGAAAGGGGTGCGTCAGTAACAGATACGCAGTATTTT; CDR3: CASSERGASVTDTQYF; D: -; J: TRBJ2-3; size: once; V: TRBV6-1
DNA: TGTGCCAGCAGCTTATTCGCCCGGAGCGAGCAGTACTTC; CDR3: CASSLFARSEQYF; D: -; J: TRBJ2-7; size: once; V: TRBV7-3
DNA: TGCGCCAGCAGCTTGGGACCAGAAGAGGACACTGAAGCTTTCTTT; CDR3: CASSLGPEEDTEAFF; D: -; J: TRBJ1-1; size: -; V: TRBV5-1
DNA: TGCGCCAGCAGCTTGCCAGGGTTGGCTAATGAAAAACTGTTTTTT; CDR3: CASSLPGLANEKLFF; D: -; J: TRBJ1-4; size: -; V: TRBV5-1
DNA: TGTGCCAGCAGTGCGGGACTAGCTCTGGATACGCAGTATTTT; CDR3: CASSAGLALDTQYF; D: TRBD2; J: TRBJ2-3; size: few; V: TRBV2